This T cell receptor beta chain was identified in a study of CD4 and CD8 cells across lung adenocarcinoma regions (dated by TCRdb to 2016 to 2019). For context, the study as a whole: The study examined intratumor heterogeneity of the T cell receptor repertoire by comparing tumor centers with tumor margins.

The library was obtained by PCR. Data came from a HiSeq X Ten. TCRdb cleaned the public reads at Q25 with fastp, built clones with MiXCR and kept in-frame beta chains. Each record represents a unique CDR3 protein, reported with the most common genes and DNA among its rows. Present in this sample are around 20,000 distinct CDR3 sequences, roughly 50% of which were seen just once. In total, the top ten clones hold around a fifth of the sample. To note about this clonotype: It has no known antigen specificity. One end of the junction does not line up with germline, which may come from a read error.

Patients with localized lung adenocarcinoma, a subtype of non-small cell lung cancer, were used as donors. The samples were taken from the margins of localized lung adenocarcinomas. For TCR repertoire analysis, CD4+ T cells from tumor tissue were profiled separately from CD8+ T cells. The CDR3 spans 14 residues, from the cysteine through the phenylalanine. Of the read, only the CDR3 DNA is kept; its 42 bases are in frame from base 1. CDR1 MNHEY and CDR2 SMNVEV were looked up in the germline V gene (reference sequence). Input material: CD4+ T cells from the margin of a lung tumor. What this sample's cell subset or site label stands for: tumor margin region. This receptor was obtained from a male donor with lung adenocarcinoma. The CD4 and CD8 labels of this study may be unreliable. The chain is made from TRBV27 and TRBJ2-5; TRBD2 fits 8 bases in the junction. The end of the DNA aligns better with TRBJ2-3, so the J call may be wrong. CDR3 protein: CAGRGAGDQETQYF. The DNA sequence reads TGTGCCGGCAGAGGAGCGGGAGACCAAGAGACCCAGTATTTT.